This T cell receptor (beta chain) comes out of a study of cytomegalovirus exposure and HLA in healthy donors. The study's findings and limits: A missense variant in DCLRE1C was later tied to TCR beta V- and J-gene trimming. The authors listed some 150 TCR beta chains as cytomegalovirus-associated.

Use of 60 Vbeta and 13 Jbeta primers characterized the PCR. Data came from immunoSEQ multiplex PCR; TCRdb stores just in-frame clones and leaves some out. The sample contains roughly 190,000 clones, 65% to 85% of which appear only once. Turning to this clone: Its antigen remains unidentified.

The junction had 9 bases not matched to a gene; V was cut back by 4 bases and J by 3 bases. The CDR3 has 17 amino acids. The germline V gene encodes CDR1 MDHEN and CDR2 SYDVKM. The chain is built from TRBV28 and TRBJ1-4, with TRBD1 matching over 9 bases. Sequencing input: PBMCs. This receptor was obtained from a female donor in good health and CMV-seronegative. The CDR3 bases are TGTGCCAGCAGTTCTGTGCACAGGGGGCATTCTAATGAAAAACTGTTTTTT. This gives the protein CASSSVHRGHSNEKLFF. The full variable domain, rest sourced from reference TRBV28 and TRBJ1-4, is DVKVTQSSRYLVKRTGEKVFLECVQDMDHENMFWYRQDPGLGLRLIYFSYDVKMKEKGDIPEGYSVSREKKERFSLILESASTNQTSMYLCASSSVHRGHSNEKLFFGSGTQLSVL.